This entry lists 17 T cell receptor beta chains sequenced from one sample in a study of T cell responses to AZD1222 COVID-19 vaccine. Produced via immunoSEQ multiplex PCR; TCRdb's table is partial and in-frame only. The table lists tens of thousands of clones, over 75% of them singletons. The specimen comprised peripheral blood, sampled 28 days after the second AZD1222 dose. The receptors were gathered from an adult who received the AZD1222 COVID-19 vaccine.

The chain links TRBV9 to TRBJ2-7, with 9 bases identical to TRBD1. After removal of 3 bases from V and 5 bases from J, the junction contained 9 bases not matched to a gene. This CDR3 region has 15 residues. From germline, CDR1 is SGDLS and CDR2 YYNGEE. This CDR3 is CASSDPGQGRDEQYF. In nucleotides, the CDR3 is TGTGCCAGCAGCGATCCGGGACAGGGACGTGACGAGCAGTACTTC.

The chain has TRBV6-5 and TRBJ2-5; 11 nucleotides align to TRBD1. Germline CDR1 is MNHEY and CDR2 is SVGAGI. Trimming took 4 bases from V and 5 from J; bases not matched to a gene: 3. The CDR3 has 14 amino acids. CDR3 sequence (DNA): TGTGCCAGCAGTTCTGGACAGGGGGCGGAGACCCAGTACTTC. Translating it yields CASSSGQGAETQYF.

There are a few counts of this clone. The chain links TRBV5-1 to TRBJ1-2; D remains ambiguous. This CDR3 spans 12 amino acids. The germline V gene encodes CDR1 SGHRS and CDR2 YFSETQ. Trimming shortened V by 0 bases and J by 8 bases, and 8 bases separated the two germline ends. The chain's CDR3 is CASSLEGWGYTF. CDR3 coding DNA: TGCGCCAGCAGCTTGGAGGGTTGGGGCTACACCTTC.

The chain links TRBV7-9 to TRBJ1-6, with 8 bases that match TRBD1. Per germline, CDR1 SEHNR and CDR2 FQNEAQ (reference sequence). The CDR3 extends over 16 amino acids. V lost 5 bases to trimming and J lost 5 bases; unmatched junction nucleotides: 8. In DNA form, the CDR3 reads TGTGCCAGCAGCCGACCGGGACAGGTCAATAATTCACCCCTCCACTTT. Amino acids: CASSRPGQVNNSPLHF.

J is TRBJ2-1 and V is TRBV7-9; a possible D gene is TRBD2 (5 bases). The germline V gene encodes CDR1 SEHNR and CDR2 FQNEAQ (reference sequence). This CDR3 spans 15 amino acids. V lost 1 base and J 6 bases, leaving 13 bases between the germline ends. CDR3 nucleotide sequence: TGTGCCAGCAGCTTAGGAGTTGAAGGAGGCAATGAGCAGTTCTTC. It specifies CASSLGVEGGNEQFF.

The chain links TRBV27 to TRBJ2-3; 7 bases align to TRBD1. Germline V gene sequence: CDR1 MNHEY, CDR2 SMNVEV (reference sequence). V was pared by 6 bases and J by 4 bases, with 7 bases of the junction left unmatched. The CDR3 is 14 amino acids. CDR3 in amino acids: CASRTQGFADTQYF. The CDR3, as DNA: TGTGCCAGCAGAACACAGGGGTTCGCAGATACGCAGTATTTT.

The chain recombines TRBV10-3 with TRBJ2-4; a possible D gene is TRBD2 (6 bases). V lost 0 bases and J lost 3, with 15 bases in between. The germline V gene encodes CDR1 ENHRY and CDR2 SYGVKD. CDR3 length equals 17 residues. CDR3 DNA sequence: TGTGCCATCAGTGAGTCCGGTGGGGGGTATGGCAAAAACATTCAGTACTTC. Its protein is CAISESGGGYGKNIQYF.

The chain links TRBV7-9 to TRBJ1-1; 7 bases are a match to TRBD1. V was clipped by 4 bases and J by 1 base; unmatched bases: 6. Germline lookup yields CDR1 SEHNR and CDR2 FQNEAQ (reference sequence). The CDR3 has 15 amino acids. The CDR3 sequence: CASSSTRTGNTEAFF. DNA of the CDR3: TGTGCCAGCAGCTCGACCCGGACAGGGAACACTGAAGCTTTCTTT.

The rearrangement links TRBV28 to TRBJ1-1; 9 bases agree with TRBD1. V was clipped by 5 bases and J by 10 bases; unmatched bases: 8. Germline CDR1 and CDR2: MDHEN and SYDVKM. This CDR3 region has 13 residues. The CDR3 spells CASSINRGRLAFF. CDR3 nucleotide sequence: TGTGCCAGCAGTATAAACAGGGGGCGGTTAGCTTTCTTT.

The chain has TRBV6-2 or TRBV6-3 and TRBJ2-1; D call uncertain. The CDR3 spans 14 residues. Germline loops: CDR1 MNHEY, CDR2 SVGEGT. The V and J ends lost 0 bases and 6 bases respectively, with 9 bases between them. CDR3 DNA: TGTGCCAGCAGTTACTCGAAATTTGGCAATGAGCAGTTCTTC. Encoded protein: CASSYSKFGNEQFF.

V is TRBV6-5 and J is TRBJ2-7, with D perhaps matching TRBD1 (7 bases). The CDR3 is 14 amino acids. Trimming cost V 7 bases and J 5 bases, with 18 bases left between them. Germline lookup yields CDR1 MNHEY and CDR2 SVGAGI. Here the CDR3 DNA reads TGTGCCAGCAACCCAGGGGGGTGGTTACACGAGCAGTACTTC. Its translation: CASNPGGWLHEQYF.

This clone has a single count. V usage is TRBV28 and J usage is TRBJ2-7; no clear D. Trimming removed 5 bases at V and 2 bases at J, with 10 bases between. CDR3 size: 13 residues. Germline V gene lookup returns CDR1 MDHEN and CDR2 SYDVKM. The CDR3 spells CASSPQRPYEQYF. The CDR3 coding sequence is TGTGCCAGCAGTCCCCAACGACCCTACGAGCAGTACTTC.

This clone has just a few counts. The gene calls are TRBV6-5 and TRBJ1-4; TRBD1 is a possible D gene (5 bases). The V gene's germline CDR1 is MNHEY and CDR2 SVGAGI. The V end was cut by 5 bases, the J end by 7 bases, with 14 bases between. This CDR3 has 14 residues. CDR3 sequence: CASSPAGTSEKLFF. CDR3 in DNA: TGTGCCAGCAGTCCGGCCGGGACGAGTGAAAAACTGTTTTTT.

The V call is TRBV3-1 (or the pseudogene TRBV3-2), the J call TRBJ1-2; possible D gene TRBD1, 5 bases. The CDR3 is 16 amino acids. Germline V gene lookup returns CDR1 LGHDT and CDR2 YNNKEL (reference sequence). Trimming took 1 base from V and 3 from J, leaving 15 bases between them. The CDR3 bases are TGTGCCAGCAGCCAAGGGCAGGGTGAGGGTGACTATGGCTACACCTTC. As protein: CASSQGQGEGDYGYTF.

This sequence joins TRBV5-1 and TRBJ1-2; D uncertain. Per the germline V gene, CDR1 is SGHRS and CDR2 is YFSETQ. CDR3 length: 16 residues. Between the trimmed V and J ends, which lost 2 bases and 0 bases, there was a span of 14 bases. CDR3 sequence: CASSLEQANPNYGYTF. DNA of the CDR3: TGCGCCAGCAGCTTAGAGCAGGCGAATCCTAACTATGGCTACACCTTC.

The chain couples TRBV18 to TRBJ2-7; 8 positions match TRBD1. The CDR3 extends over 13 amino acids. V was clipped by 3 bases and J by 5 bases; unmatched bases: 3. The germline gives CDR1 KGHSH, CDR2 LQKENI. DNA for the CDR3: TGTGCCAGCTCACCGGGACAGGTCAACGAGCAGTACTTC. The encoded protein is CASSPGQVNEQYF.

The chain recombines TRBV6-5 with TRBJ2-5, with 11 nucleotides matching TRBD2. There are 15 residues in the CDR3. CDR1 is MNHEY and CDR2 is SVGAGI in the germline V gene. After removal of 3 bases from V and 5 bases from J, the junction contained 5 bases not matched to a gene. The CDR3 loop reads CASSYARTSGETQYF. The CDR3, as DNA: TGTGCCAGCAGTTATGCGAGGACTAGCGGGGAGACCCAGTACTTC.